This T cell receptor (beta chain) was retrieved from a study of T cells in Graves' hyperthyroidism and ophthalmopathy. Per germline, CDR1 DFQATT and CDR2 SNEGSKA (reference sequence). There are 12 residues in the CDR3. Trimming shortened V by 5 bases and J by 8 bases, and 15 bases separated the two germline ends. This clonotype has more than one count but fewer than ten. RNA transcripts were the template for amplifying TCR beta CDR3 regions. When the TCR CDR3 underwent first-round RT-PCR, the HTBI primer set was used. TCRdb re-analysed the multiplex PCR reads in MiXCR, keeping a single row per CDR3 protein. The profile shows approximately 520,000 distinct CDR3 sequences, less than 25% of them singletons.

The chain carries TRBV20-1 and TRBJ1-2, with a possible D match to TRBD1 (6 bases). The TCR comes from a man aged 18 to 35 with Graves' hyperthyroidism. Sequenced sample: blood. The CDR3 sequence is CSAPRFQGGYTF. The CDR3 coding sequence is TGCAGTGCTCCAAGGTTTCAGGGGGGCTACACCTTC.